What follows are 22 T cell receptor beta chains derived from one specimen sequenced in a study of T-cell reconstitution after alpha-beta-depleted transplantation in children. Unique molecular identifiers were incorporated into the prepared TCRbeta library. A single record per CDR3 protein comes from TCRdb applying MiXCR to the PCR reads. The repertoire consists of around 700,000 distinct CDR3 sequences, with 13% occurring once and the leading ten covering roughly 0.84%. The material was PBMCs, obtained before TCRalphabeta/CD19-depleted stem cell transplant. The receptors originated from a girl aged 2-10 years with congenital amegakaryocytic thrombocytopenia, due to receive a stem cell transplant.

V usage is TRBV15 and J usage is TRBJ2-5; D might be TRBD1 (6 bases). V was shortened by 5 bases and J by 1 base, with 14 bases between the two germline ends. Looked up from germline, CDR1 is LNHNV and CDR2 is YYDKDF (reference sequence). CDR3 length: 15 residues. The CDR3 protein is CATSHTGSSQETQYF. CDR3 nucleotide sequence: TGTGCCACCAGCCATACAGGGAGCTCCCAAGAGACCCAGTACTTC.

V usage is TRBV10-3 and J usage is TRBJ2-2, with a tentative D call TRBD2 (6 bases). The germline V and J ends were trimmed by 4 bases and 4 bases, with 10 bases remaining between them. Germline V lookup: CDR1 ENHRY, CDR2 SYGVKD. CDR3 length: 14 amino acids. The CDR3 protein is CAISGTTPTGELFF. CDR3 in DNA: TGTGCCATCAGTGGGACTACACCCACCGGGGAGCTGTTTTTT.

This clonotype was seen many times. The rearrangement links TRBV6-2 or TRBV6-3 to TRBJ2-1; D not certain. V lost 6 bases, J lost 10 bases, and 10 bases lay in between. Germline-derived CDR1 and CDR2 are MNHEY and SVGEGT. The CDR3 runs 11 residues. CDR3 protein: CASSYFEEQFF. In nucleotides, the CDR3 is TGTGCCAGCAGCTATTTTGAAGAGCAGTTCTTC.

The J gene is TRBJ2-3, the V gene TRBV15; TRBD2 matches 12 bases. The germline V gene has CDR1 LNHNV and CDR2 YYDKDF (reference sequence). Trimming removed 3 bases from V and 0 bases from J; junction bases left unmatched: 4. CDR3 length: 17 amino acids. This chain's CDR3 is CATSREGLAGSTDTQYF. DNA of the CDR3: TGTGCCACCAGCAGGGAAGGACTAGCGGGGAGCACAGATACGCAGTATTTT.

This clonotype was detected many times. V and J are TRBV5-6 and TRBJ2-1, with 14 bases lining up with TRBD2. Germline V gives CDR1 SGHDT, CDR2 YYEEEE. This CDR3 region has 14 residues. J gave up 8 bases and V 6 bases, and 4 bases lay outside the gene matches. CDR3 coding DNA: TGTGCCAGCATCGGACTAGCGGGGGGTGATGAGCAGTTCTTC. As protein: CASIGLAGGDEQFF.

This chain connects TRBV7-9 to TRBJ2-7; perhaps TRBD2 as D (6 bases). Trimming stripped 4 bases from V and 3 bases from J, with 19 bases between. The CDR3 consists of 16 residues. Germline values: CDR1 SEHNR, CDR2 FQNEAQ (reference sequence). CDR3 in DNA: TGTGCCAGCAGCTACGCGACTAGTAGGAGTTTCTACGAGCAGTACTTC. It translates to CASSYATSRSFYEQYF. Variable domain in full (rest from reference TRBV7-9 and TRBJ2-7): DTGVSQNPRHKITKRGQNVTFRCDPISEHNRLYWYRQTLGQGPEFLTYFQNEAQLEKSRLLSDRFSAERPKGSFSTLEIQRTEQGDSAMYLCASSYATSRSFYEQYFGPGTRLTVT.

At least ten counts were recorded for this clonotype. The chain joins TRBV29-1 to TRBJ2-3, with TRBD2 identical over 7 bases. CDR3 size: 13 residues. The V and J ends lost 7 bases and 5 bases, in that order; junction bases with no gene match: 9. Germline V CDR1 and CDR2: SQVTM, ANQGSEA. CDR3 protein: CSAGLMLVDTQYF. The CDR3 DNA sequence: TGCAGCGCGGGACTAATGCTCGTAGATACGCAGTATTTT.

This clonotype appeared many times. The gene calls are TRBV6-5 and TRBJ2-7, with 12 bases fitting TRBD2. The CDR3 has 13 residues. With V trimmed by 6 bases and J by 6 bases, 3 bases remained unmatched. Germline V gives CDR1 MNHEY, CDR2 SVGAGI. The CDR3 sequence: CASRLTSGGEQYF. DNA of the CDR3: TGTGCCAGCAGATTGACTAGCGGGGGCGAGCAGTACTTC.

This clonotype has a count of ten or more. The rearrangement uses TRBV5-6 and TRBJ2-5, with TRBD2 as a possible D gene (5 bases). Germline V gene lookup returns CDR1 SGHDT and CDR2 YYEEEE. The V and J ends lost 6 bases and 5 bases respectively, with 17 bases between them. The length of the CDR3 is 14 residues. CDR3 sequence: CASNLYGVWETQYF. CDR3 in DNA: TGTGCCAGCAACCTTTACGGGGTTTGGGAGACCCAGTACTTC. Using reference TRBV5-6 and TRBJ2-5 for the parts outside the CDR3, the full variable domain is DAGVTQSPTHLIKTRGQQVTLRCSPKSGHDTVSWYQQALGQGPQFIFQYYEEEERQRGNFPDRFSGHQFPNYSSELNVNALLLGDSALYLCASNLYGVWETQYFGPGTRLLVL.

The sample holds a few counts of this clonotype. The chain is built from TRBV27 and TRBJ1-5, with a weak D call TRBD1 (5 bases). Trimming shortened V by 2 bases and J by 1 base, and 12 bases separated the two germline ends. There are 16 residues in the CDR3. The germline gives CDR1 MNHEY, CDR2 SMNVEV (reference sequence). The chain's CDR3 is CASSLTARASNQPQHF. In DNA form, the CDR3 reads TGTGCCAGCAGTTTAACCGCCAGGGCCAGCAATCAGCCCCAGCATTTT.

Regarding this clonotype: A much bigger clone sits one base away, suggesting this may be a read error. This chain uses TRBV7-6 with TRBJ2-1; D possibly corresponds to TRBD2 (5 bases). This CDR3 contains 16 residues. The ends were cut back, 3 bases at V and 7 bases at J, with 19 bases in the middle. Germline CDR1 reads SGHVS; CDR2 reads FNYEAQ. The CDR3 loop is CASSFGVRRPSNEQFF. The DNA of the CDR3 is TGTGCCAGCAGCTTTGGCGTAAGGAGGCCTTCAAATGAGCAGTTCTTC.

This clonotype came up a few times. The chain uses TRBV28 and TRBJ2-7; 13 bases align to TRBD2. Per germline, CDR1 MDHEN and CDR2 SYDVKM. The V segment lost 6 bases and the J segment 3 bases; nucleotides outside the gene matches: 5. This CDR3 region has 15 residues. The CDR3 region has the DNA TGTGCCAGCAGGCGGACTAGCGGGAGAAACTACGAGCAGTACTTC. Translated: CASRRTSGRNYEQYF.

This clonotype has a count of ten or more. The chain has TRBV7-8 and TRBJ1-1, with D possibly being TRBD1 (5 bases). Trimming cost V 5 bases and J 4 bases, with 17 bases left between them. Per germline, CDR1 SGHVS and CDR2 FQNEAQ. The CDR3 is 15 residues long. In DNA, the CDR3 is TGTGCCAGCAGCAGACGGGACTTCGCAAGCACTGAAGCTTTCTTT. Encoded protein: CASSRRDFASTEAFF.

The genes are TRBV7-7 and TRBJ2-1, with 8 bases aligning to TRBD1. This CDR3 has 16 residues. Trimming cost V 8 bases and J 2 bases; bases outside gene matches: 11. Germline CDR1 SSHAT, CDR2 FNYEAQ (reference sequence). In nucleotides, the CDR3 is TGTGCCAGCTCCCGGGGAGGACAGGGTCCCTACAATGAGCAGTTCTTC. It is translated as CASSRGGQGPYNEQFF.

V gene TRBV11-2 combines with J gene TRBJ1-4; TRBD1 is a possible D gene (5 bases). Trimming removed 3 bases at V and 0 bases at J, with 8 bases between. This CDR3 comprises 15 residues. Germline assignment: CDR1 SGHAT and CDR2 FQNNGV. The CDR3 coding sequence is TGTGCCAGCAGCTTCTGGGGGGCAACTAATGAAAAACTGTTTTTT. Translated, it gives CASSFWGATNEKLFF.

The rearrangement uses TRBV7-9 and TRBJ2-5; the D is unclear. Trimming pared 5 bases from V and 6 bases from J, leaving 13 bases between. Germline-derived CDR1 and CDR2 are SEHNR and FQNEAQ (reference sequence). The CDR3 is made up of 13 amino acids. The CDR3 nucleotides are TGTGCCAGCAGCCTTCCTACCTTTCAGACCCAGTACTTC. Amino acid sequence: CASSLPTFQTQYF. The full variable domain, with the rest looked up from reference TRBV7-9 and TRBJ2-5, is DTGVSQNPRHKITKRGQNVTFRCDPISEHNRLYWYRQTLGQGPEFLTYFQNEAQLEKSRLLSDRFSAERPKGSFSTLEIQRTEQGDSAMYLCASSLPTFQTQYFGPGTRLLVL.

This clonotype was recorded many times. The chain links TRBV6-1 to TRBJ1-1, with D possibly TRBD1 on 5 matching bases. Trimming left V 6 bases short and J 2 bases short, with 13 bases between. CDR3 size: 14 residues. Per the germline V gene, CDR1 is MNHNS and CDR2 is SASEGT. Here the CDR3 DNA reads TGTGCCAGCAGGGGGTTGGGGACCAACACTGAAGCTTTCTTT. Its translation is CASRGLGTNTEAFF.

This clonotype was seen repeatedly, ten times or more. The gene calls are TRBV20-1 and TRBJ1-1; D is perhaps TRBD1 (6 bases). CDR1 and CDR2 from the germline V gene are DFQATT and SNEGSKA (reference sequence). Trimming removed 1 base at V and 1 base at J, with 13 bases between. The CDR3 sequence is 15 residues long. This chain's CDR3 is CSARGKGVGNTEAFF. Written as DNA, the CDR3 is TGCAGTGCTAGAGGGAAGGGGGTGGGGAACACTGAAGCTTTCTTT.

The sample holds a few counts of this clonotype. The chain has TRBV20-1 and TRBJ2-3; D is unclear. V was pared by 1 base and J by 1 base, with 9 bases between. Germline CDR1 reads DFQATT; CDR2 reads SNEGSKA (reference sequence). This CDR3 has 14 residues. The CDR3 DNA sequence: TGCAGTGCTAGAGCCCCGGCGGGCACAGATACGCAGTATTTT. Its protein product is CSARAPAGTDTQYF.

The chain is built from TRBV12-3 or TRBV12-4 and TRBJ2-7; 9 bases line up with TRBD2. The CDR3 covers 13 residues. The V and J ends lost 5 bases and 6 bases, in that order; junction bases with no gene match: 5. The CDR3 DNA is TGTGCCAGCAGTCCCCAAGCGGGGGGCGAGCAGTACTTC. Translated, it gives CASSPQAGGEQYF.

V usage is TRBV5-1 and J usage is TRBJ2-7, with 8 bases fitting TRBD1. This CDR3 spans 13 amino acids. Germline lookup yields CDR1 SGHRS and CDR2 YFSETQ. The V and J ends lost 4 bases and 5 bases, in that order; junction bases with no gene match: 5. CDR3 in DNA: TGCGCCAGCAGCAAACCGACAGGGGACGAGCAGTACTTC. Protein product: CASSKPTGDEQYF.

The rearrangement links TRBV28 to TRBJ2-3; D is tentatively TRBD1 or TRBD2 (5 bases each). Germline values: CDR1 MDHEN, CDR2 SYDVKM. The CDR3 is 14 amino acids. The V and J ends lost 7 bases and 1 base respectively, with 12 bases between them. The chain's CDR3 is CASTPRDGTDTQYF. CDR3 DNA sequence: TGTGCCAGCACCCCCAGGGACGGCACAGATACGCAGTATTTT.